This is a list of T cell receptor beta chains from one sample in a study of T cells after yellow fever vaccination. TCRdb reprocessed the 5' RACE reads via MiXCR and lists one record per CDR3 protein. The table lists some 350,000 distinct CDR3 sequences, around 4.1% of them singletons, with roughly 24% in the top ten. This material consisted of PBMCs, taken 5 days after the yellow fever booster vaccination. These receptors originate from a man in his late teens or twenties who received the YFV17D yellow fever vaccine. The CDR3 runs from the conserved cysteine through the conserved F or W.

TRBV10-3 | CATWDASSNQPQHF
TRBV9 | CASSATTANYGYTF
TRBV6-5 | CASSYGGGTGNEQFF
TRBV7-9 | CASSETGSRAEAFF
TRBV7-2 | CASSLHGATRTDTQYF
TRBV20-1 | CSAGRGQETQYF
TRBV6-5 | CASSYAPQLWEPQHF
TRBV12-3/TRBV12-4 | CASNNPGAVEQFF
TRBV11-3 | CASSPGLLEGETQYF
TRBV5-1 | CASSLPTDFNYGYTF
TRBV5-1 | CASSEGDRRNEKLFF
TRBV18 | CASSSGTTYEQYF
TRBV7-3 | CASSRQRNTEAFF
TRBV7-9 | CASSPVANEKLFF
TRBV25-1 | CASPTPGWNEKLFF
TRBV7-3 | CASSLGAYQPQHF
TRBV7-2 | CASSLARGLSYEQYF